These 19 T cell receptor beta chains came from one sample sequenced in a study of regulatory T cells. The study's findings and limits: In CD3G-deficient patients, conventional CD4+ T cells were enriched for hydrophobic CDR3 residues at positions 6 and 7.

Amplification used 52 TRBV primers and 13 TRBJ primers. Profiling relied on immunoSEQ multiplex PCR, and the TCRdb table lists in-frame clones only, not all of them. Seen here are around 30,000 clones, over 85% observed once, and the top ten hold more than 0.75%. What these receptors recognize is not known. The source material was conventional CD4+ T cells sorted from blood. Source of these receptors: a child aged 2 to 15 with CD3G deficiency.

This chain joins TRBV5-1 and TRBJ2-3; the D is unclear. CDR1 SGHRS and CDR2 YFSETQ come from the germline V gene. V lost 0 bases and J lost 4, with 9 bases in between. This CDR3 contains 14 residues. The CDR3 here is CASSLGSGSDTQYF. CDR3 DNA sequence: TGCGCCAGCAGCTTGGGTTCCGGCTCAGATACGCAGTATTTT. The whole variable domain, remainder taken from reference TRBV5-1 and TRBJ2-3, is KAGVTQTPRYLIKTRGQQVTLSCSPISGHRSVSWYQQTPGQGLQFLFEYFSETQRNKGNFPGRFSGRQFSNSRSEMNVSTLELGDSALYLCASSLGSGSDTQYFGPGTRLTVL.

The table lists this clone with a count of one. The V call is TRBV18, the J call TRBJ2-7, with TRBD2 matching 7 bases. The junction had 8 bases not matched to a gene; V was cut back by 0 bases and J by 6 bases. CDR1 and CDR2 from the germline V gene are KGHSH and LQKENI. The CDR3 sequence is 15 residues long. This chain's CDR3 is CASSPPGAGRREQYF. The CDR3 nucleotides are TGTGCCAGCTCACCACCGGGAGCGGGACGTCGCGAGCAGTACTTC. The variable domain in full, with the rest retrieved from reference TRBV18 and TRBJ2-7, is NAGVMQNPRHLVRRRGQEARLRCSPMKGHSHVYWYRQLPEEGLKFMVYLQKENIIDESGMPKERFSAEFPKEGPSILRIQQVVRGDSAAYFCASSPPGAGRREQYFGPGTRLTVT.

V usage is TRBV11-3 and J usage is TRBJ2-1; D unclear. V lost 2 bases and J 6 bases, leaving 8 bases between the germline ends. Looked up from germline, CDR1 is SGHNT and CDR2 is YENEEA. This CDR3 region has 13 residues. Here the CDR3 reads CASSLRLANEQFF. In nucleotides, the CDR3 is TGTGCCAGCAGCTTACGACTTGCCAATGAGCAGTTCTTC.

This chain uses TRBV28 with TRBJ1-2, with 7 bases matching TRBD1. The V segment lost 6 bases and the J segment 7 bases; nucleotides outside the gene matches: 8. CDR1 and CDR2 (germline): MDHEN, SYDVKM. This CDR3 comprises 13 residues. The CDR3 spells CASSSSDRLGYTF. DNA of the CDR3: TGTGCCAGCAGCTCCTCGGACAGGCTTGGCTACACCTTC.

This chain joins TRBV28 and TRBJ1-5; D gene uncertain. Germline CDR1 reads MDHEN; CDR2 reads SYDVKM. Trimming stripped 0 bases from V and 7 bases from J, with 4 bases between. This CDR3 region has 12 residues. In nucleotides, the CDR3 is TGTGCCAGCAGTTTATGGGGCCAGCCCCAGCATTTT. Its translation is CASSLWGQPQHF.

This chain connects TRBV7-8 to TRBJ1-3; D gene uncertain. Per the germline V gene, CDR1 is SGHVS and CDR2 is FQNEAQ. With 1 base removed from V and 0 bases from J, the gap between germline ends came to 10 bases. The CDR3 has 16 amino acids. CDR3 sequence reads: CASSLGPAGSGNTIYF. In DNA, the CDR3 is TGTGCCAGCAGCTTAGGCCCGGCAGGCTCTGGAAACACCATATATTTT.

This clone was detected only once. The DNA for the CDR3 is TGTGCCAGCAGTTACCAGGGTCCGGGGGAGCTGTTTTTT. It specifies CASSYQGPGELFF. The rearrangement links TRBV6-6 to TRBJ2-2; D may be TRBD1 (5 bases). This CDR3 contains 13 residues. Trimming shortened V by 2 bases and J by 8 bases, and 9 bases separated the two germline ends. CDR1 and CDR2 (germline): MNHNY, SVGAGI (reference sequence).

This rearrangement joins TRBV28 to TRBJ2-3; D is possibly TRBD2 (6 bases). This CDR3 is 15 amino acids long. CDR1 is MDHEN and CDR2 is SYDVKM in the germline V gene. Trimming removed 3 bases at V and 5 bases at J, with 15 bases between. CDR3 DNA: TGTGCCAGCAGTTTGCGGCAGGTCGGGGGAGATACGCAGTATTTT. Translation: CASSLRQVGGDTQYF.

This chain joins TRBV28 and TRBJ2-1, with D unresolved. Germline V gene sequence: CDR1 MDHEN, CDR2 SYDVKM. V lost 5 bases and J lost 5, with 22 bases in between. This CDR3 is 17 amino acids long. CDR3 amino acids: CASSLFYGSSGHNEQFF. CDR3 DNA sequence: TGTGCCAGCAGTCTATTCTATGGGTCATCAGGCCACAATGAGCAGTTCTTC.

The rearrangement uses TRBV7-9 and TRBJ2-3; a possible D gene is TRBD1 (6 bases). V lost 5 bases and J lost 11, with 17 bases in between. This CDR3 contains 13 residues. Germline V gene data show CDR1 as SEHNR and CDR2 as FQNEAQ (reference sequence). This CDR3 reads CASSLKGQGGQYF. DNA for the CDR3: TGTGCCAGCAGCCTGAAGGGACAAGGAGGGCAGTATTTT.

The chain has TRBV5-1 and TRBJ2-1; 9 bases agree with TRBD1. The CDR3 is 15 residues long. V lost 0 bases and J lost 4; bases outside the gene matches: 2. The germline V gene encodes CDR1 SGHRS and CDR2 YFSETQ. The CDR3 is CASSLGDREYNEQFF. For the CDR3, the DNA is TGCGCCAGCAGCTTGGGGGACAGGGAATACAATGAGCAGTTCTTC.

The chain is built from TRBV28 and TRBJ1-5, with 12 nucleotides matching TRBD1. Germline V gene sequence: CDR1 MDHEN, CDR2 SYDVKM. V trimming: 5 bases; J trimming: 7 bases; junction bases outside the gene matches: 6. The CDR3 sequence is 15 residues long. The CDR3 coding sequence is TGTGCCAGCAGTGGGACAGGGGGCCTAGGGCAGCCCCAGCATTTT. Protein sequence: CASSGTGGLGQPQHF.

For the CDR3, the DNA is TGTGCCAGCAATGAGGTGGGCGTCGGGGAGCTGTTTTTT. Protein: CASNEVGVGELFF. The chain is built from TRBV28 and TRBJ2-2; D ambiguous. This CDR3 has 13 residues. V lost 7 bases, J lost 7 bases, and 13 bases lay in between. The V gene's germline CDR1 is MDHEN and CDR2 SYDVKM.

This rearrangement joins TRBV18 to TRBJ2-1, with D perhaps matching TRBD2 (5 bases). Per germline, CDR1 KGHSH and CDR2 LQKENI. Trimming took off 6 bases at V and 5 bases at J, with 11 bases between the two ends. The CDR3 is made up of 13 amino acids. In DNA form, the CDR3 reads TGTGCCAGCTCCCAAGGACTCGACAATGAGCAGTTCTTC. It yields the protein CASSQGLDNEQFF.

This chain uses TRBV27 with TRBJ2-1; the match to TRBD2 covers 14 bases. CDR3 size: 16 residues. CDR1 is MNHEY, CDR2 SMNVEV, per germline (reference sequence). Trimming removed 4 bases from V and 9 bases from J; junction bases left unmatched: 8. The CDR3 nucleotides read TGTGCCAGCAGTTCCCGGAGGACTAGCGGGAGGCCTGAGCAGTTCTTC. Residues: CASSSRRTSGRPEQFF.

V usage is TRBV28 and J usage is TRBJ2-7, with 9 bases identical to TRBD1. This CDR3 is 14 amino acids long. The germline CDR1 and CDR2 sequences are MDHEN and SYDVKM. J gave up 2 bases and V 5 bases, and 4 bases lay outside the gene matches. As DNA, the CDR3 is TGTGCCAGCAGTCGGGACAGGGCAACCTACGAGCAGTACTTC. Residues: CASSRDRATYEQYF.

J is TRBJ1-2 and V is TRBV5-1; D gene uncertain. Germline V gene sequence: CDR1 SGHRS, CDR2 YFSETQ. The V gene lost 0 bases and the J gene lost 8 bases, with 11 bases spanning the gap. The CDR3 totals 13 residues. CDR3 region: CASSLVGVTGYTF. The CDR3 DNA reads TGCGCCAGCAGCTTGGTCGGGGTTACAGGCTACACCTTC.

CDR3: CASRRDGNTEAFF. CDR3 DNA: TGCGCCAGCAGGAGGGACGGGAACACTGAAGCTTTCTTT. The chain employs TRBV5-1 and TRBJ1-1, with D maybe TRBD1 (5 bases). Per the germline V gene, CDR1 is SGHRS and CDR2 is YFSETQ. The CDR3 spans 13 residues. V was cut by 5 bases and J by 1 base, with 9 bases left in between.

The V and J genes are TRBV19 and TRBJ2-5; 8 bases line up with TRBD2. CDR1 LNHDA and CDR2 SQIVND come from the germline V gene (reference sequence). CDR3 size: 13 residues. The V and J ends lost 10 bases and 2 bases, in that order; junction bases with no gene match: 6. CDR3: CATPGTRQETQYF. CDR3 nucleotides: TGTGCCACCCCCGGGACTAGGCAAGAGACCCAGTACTTC.